This TCR beta chain emerged from a study of regulatory T cells in long-lasting Graves disease. Germline lookup yields CDR1 MDHEN and CDR2 SYDVKM. The CDR3 spans 11 residues. Construction of the TCR beta libraries employed iRepertoire HTBI primers in conjunction with Arm-PCR of CDR3 regions. A single record per CDR3 protein comes from TCRdb applying MiXCR to the multiplex PCR reads. The table shows 420,000 or so distinct CDR3 sequences, with around 15% occurring only once. Time point noted: newly diagnosed GD, antithyroid drugs for less than 3 months. There was RNA extracted from PBMCs, and the TCR library was made from it. These data are also associated with another study on T cells in Graves' hyperthyroidism and ophthalmopathy. That source reports: Absent ophthalmopathy progression within 18 months defined stable Graves' hyperthyroidism.

This specimen was peripheral blood mononuclear cells (PBMCs), taken at new diagnosis, from a patient treated with antithyroid drugs. The chain has TRBV28 and TRBJ2-2; D possibly corresponds to TRBD1 (5 bases). This clonotype originated in a woman between 18 and 29 years old with Graves disease. As DNA, the CDR3 is TGTGCTACCAGGGTTACCGGGGAGCTGTTTTTT. Translation gives CATRVTGELFF.